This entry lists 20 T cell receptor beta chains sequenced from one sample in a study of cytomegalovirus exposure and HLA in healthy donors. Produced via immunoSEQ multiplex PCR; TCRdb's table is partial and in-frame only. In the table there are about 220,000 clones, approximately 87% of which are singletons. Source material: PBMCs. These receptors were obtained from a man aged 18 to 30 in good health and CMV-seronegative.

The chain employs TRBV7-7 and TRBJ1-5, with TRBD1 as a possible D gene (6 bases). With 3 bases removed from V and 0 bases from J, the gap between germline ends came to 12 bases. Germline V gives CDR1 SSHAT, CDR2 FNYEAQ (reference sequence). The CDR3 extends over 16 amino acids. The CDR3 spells CASSFNRVCSNQPQHF. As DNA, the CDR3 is TGTGCCAGCAGCTTCAACAGGGTGTGTAGCAATCAGCCCCAGCATTTT.

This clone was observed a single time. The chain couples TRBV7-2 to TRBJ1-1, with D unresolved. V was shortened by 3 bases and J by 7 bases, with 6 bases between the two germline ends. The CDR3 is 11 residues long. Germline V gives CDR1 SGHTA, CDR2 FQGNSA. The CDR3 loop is CASSLGGEAFF. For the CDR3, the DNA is TGTGCCAGCAGCTTGGGAGGTGAAGCTTTCTTT.

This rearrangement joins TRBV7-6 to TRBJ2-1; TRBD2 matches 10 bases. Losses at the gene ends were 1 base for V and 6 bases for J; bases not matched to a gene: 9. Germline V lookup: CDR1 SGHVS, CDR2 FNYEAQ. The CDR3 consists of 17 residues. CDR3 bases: TGTGCCAGCAGCTTAGGACTAGCGGGCGGCGAGACCAATGAGCAGTTCTTC. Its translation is CASSLGLAGGETNEQFF.

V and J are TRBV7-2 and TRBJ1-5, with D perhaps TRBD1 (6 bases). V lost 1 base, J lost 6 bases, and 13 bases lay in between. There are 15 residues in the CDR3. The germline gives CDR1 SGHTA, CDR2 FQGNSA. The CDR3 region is CASSLERGGLQPQHF. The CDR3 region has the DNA TGTGCCAGCAGCTTAGAGCGCGGGGGGCTTCAGCCCCAGCATTTT.

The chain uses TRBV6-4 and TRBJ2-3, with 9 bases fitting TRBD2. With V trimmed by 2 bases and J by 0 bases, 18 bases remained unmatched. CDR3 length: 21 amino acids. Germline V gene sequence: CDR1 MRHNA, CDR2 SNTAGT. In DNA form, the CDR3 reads TGTGCCAGCAGTGACCCCCATCCCCTAGCGGGGTGGGGAGGGAGCACAGATACGCAGTATTTT. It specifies CASSDPHPLAGWGGSTDTQYF.

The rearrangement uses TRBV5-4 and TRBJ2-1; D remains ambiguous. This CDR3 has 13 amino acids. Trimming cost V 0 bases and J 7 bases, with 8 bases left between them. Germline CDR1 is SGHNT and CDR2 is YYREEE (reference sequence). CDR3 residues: CASSLGLVNEQFF. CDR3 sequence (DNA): TGTGCCAGCAGCTTGGGGCTAGTTAATGAGCAGTTCTTC.

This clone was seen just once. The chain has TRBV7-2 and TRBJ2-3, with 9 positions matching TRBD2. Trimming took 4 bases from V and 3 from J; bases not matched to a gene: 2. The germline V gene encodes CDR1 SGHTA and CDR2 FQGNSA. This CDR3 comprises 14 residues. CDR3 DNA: TGTGCCAGCAGCTCCACTAGCGGGACAGATACGCAGTATTTT. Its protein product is CASSSTSGTDTQYF.

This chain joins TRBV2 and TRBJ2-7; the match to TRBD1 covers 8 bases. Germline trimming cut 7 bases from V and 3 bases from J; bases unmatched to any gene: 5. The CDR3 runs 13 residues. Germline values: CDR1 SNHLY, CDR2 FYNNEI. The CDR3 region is CASMWTGNYEQYF. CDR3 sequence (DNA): TGTGCCAGCATGTGGACAGGGAACTACGAGCAGTACTTC.

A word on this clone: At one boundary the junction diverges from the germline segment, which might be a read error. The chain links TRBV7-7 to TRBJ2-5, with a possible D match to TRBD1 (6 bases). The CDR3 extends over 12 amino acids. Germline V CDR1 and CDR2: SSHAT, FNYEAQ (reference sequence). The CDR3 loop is CASSLQGETQYF. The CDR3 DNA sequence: TGTGCTAGCAGCTTACAGGGTGAGACCCAGTACTTC.

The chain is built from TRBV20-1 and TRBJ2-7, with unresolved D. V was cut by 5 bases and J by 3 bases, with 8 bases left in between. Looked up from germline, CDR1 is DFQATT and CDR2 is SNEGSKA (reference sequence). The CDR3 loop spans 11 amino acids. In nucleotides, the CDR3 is TGCAGTGCTTACTCAATCTACGAGCAGTACTTC. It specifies CSAYSIYEQYF.

In DNA, the CDR3 is TGTGCCAGCAGCTTATGGCCGCCCGAAGCTTTCTTT. This encodes CASSLWPPEAFF. This sequence joins TRBV7-9 and TRBJ1-1; D gene unclear. Germline V gene data show CDR1 as SEHNR and CDR2 as FQNEAQ (reference sequence). The CDR3 has 12 residues. V lost 2 bases and J 8 bases, leaving 9 bases between the germline ends. Based on the CDR3 plus reference TRBV7-9 and TRBJ1-1, the full variable domain is DTGVSQNPRHKITKRGQNVTFRCDPISEHNRLYWYRQTLGQGPEFLTYFQNEAQLEKSRLLSDRFSAERPKGSFSTLEIQRTEQGDSAMYLCASSLWPPEAFFGQGTRLTVV.

For the CDR3, the DNA is TGTGCCAGCAGTGAGGGCGGGGGGGCCCACACAGATACGCAGTATTTT. Translated: CASSEGGGAHTDTQYF. The V call is TRBV6-4, the J call TRBJ2-3, with 9 bases matching TRBD2. The CDR3 covers 16 residues. V dropped 3 bases and J dropped 2; count of bases not matched to a gene: 6. Germline CDR1 reads MRHNA; CDR2 reads SNTAGT.

In nucleotides, the CDR3 is TGTGCCAGTAGTGGCAGGGGGTTGAGCGAGCAGTACTTC. It specifies CASSGRGLSEQYF. The rearrangement joins TRBV19 to TRBJ2-7, with TRBD1 matching 7 bases. V shed 5 bases, J shed 6 bases, and the junction held 7 bases outside the gene matches. The CDR3 loop spans 13 amino acids. Per germline, CDR1 LNHDA and CDR2 SQIVND (reference sequence).

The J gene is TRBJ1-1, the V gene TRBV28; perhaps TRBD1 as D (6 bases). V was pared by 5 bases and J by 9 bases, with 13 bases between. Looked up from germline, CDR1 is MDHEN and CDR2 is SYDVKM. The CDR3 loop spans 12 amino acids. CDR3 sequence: CASSVNDRKAFF. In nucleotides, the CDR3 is TGTGCCAGCAGTGTAAACGACAGGAAAGCTTTCTTT.

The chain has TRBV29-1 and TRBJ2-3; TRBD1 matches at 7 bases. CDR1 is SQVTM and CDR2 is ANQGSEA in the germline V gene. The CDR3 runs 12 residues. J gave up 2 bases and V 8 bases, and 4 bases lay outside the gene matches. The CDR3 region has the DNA TGCAGCCAGGGACAGAACACAGATACGCAGTATTTT. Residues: CSQGQNTDTQYF.

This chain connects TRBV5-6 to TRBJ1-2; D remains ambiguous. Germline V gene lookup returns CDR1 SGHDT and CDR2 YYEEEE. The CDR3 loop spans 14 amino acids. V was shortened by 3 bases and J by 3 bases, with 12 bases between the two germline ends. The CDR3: CASSWQSRDYGYTF. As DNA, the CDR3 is TGTGCCAGCAGCTGGCAGAGCCGGGACTATGGCTACACCTTC.

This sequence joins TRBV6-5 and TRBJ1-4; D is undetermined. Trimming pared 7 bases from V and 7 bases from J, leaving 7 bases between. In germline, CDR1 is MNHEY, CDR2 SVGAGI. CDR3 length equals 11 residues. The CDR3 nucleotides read TGTGCCAGCATCGCGGGTGAAAAACTGTTTTTT. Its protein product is CASIAGEKLFF.

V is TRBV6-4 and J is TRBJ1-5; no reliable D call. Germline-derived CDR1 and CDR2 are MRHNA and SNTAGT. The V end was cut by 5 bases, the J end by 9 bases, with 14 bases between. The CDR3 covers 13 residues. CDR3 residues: CASSQSPAGPQHF. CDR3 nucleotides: TGTGCCAGCAGTCAGTCCCCGGCAGGGCCCCAGCATTTT.

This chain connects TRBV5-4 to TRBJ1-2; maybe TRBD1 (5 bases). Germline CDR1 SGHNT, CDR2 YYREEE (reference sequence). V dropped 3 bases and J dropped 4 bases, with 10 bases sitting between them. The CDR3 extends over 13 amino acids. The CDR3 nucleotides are TGTGCCAGCAGCTCGGCGGGGGGCTATGGCTACACCTTC. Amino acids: CASSSAGGYGYTF.

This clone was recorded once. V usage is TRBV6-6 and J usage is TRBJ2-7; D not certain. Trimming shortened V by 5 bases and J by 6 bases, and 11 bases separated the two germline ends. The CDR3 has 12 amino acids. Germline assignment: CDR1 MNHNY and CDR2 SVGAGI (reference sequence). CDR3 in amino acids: CASSPAGGEQYF. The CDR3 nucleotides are TGTGCCAGCAGTCCTGCAGGTGGCGAGCAGTACTTC.